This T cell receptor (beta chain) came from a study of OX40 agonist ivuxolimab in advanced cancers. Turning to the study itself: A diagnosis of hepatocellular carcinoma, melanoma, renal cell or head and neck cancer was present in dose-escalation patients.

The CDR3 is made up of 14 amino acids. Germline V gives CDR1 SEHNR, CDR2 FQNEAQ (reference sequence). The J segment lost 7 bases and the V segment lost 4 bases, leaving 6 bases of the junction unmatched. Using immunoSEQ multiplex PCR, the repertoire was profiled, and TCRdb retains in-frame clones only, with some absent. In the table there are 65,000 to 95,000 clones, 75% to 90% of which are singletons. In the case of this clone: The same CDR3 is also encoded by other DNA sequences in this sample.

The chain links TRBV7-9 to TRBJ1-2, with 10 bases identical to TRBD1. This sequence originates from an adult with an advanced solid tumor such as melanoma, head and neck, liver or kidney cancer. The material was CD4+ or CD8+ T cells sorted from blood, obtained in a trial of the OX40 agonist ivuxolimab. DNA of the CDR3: TGTGCCAGCAGCTCCCGACAGGGGGCTGGTGGCTACACCTTC. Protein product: CASSSRQGAGGYTF.